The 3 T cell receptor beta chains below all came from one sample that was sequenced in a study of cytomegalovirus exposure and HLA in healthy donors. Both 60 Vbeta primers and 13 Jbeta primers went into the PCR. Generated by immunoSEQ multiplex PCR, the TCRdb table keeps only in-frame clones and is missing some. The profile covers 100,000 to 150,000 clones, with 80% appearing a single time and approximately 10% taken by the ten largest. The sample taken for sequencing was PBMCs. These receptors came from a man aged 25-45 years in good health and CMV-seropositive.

The CDR3 sequence is CASSLGSGTGANVLTF. CDR3 in DNA: TGTGCCAGCAGCTTAGGTTCCGGGACTGGGGCCAACGTCCTGACTTTC. The rearrangement joins TRBV7-2 to TRBJ2-6; D possibly corresponds to TRBD2 (5 bases). The germline V gene has CDR1 SGHTA and CDR2 FQGNSA. Trimming shortened V by 1 base and J by 2 bases, and 9 bases separated the two germline ends. The CDR3 consists of 16 residues.

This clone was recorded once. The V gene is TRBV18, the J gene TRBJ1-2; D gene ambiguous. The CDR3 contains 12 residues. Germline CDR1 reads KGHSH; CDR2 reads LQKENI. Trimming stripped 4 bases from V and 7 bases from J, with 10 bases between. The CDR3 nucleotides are TGTGCCAGCTCACGAGATCACCTTGGCTACACCTTC. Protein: CASSRDHLGYTF. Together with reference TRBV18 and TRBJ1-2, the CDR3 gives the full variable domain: NAGVMQNPRHLVRRRGQEARLRCSPMKGHSHVYWYRQLPEEGLKFMVYLQKENIIDESGMPKERFSAEFPKEGPSILRIQQVVRGDSAAYFCASSRDHLGYTFGSGTRLTVV.

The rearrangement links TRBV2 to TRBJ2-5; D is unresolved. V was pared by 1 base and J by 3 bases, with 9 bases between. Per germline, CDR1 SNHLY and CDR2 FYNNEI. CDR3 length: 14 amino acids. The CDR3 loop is CASSEGGDEETQYF. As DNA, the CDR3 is TGTGCCAGCAGTGAAGGCGGAGACGAAGAGACCCAGTACTTC.